This TCR beta chain was obtained from a study of T cells in Graves' hyperthyroidism and ophthalmopathy. Notes on the study in general: Ophthalmopathy, as predicted by the model, came a median approximately 6.5 months after the prediction. The authors' 13 V-J model separated ophthalmopathy from stable hyperthyroidism. In the blood, most expanded thyroid clonotypes above 0.001 appeared as well.

Patients were excluded because of uncontrolled infection, other autoimmune disease, pregnancy or lactation. Amplification of TCR beta CDR3 regions used RNA as the template. Primed by the HTBI set, a first-round RT-PCR was run on the TCR CDR3. TCRdb independently ran MiXCR on the multiplex PCR reads; one entry per CDR3 protein. Of roughly 500,000 distinct CDR3 sequences in the sample, around 43% were seen once. The table lists this clonotype with many counts. Its cognate antigen is unknown. This CDR3 spans 17 amino acids. The V end lost 0 bases, the J end lost 10 bases, and 19 bases lay between the germline ends. Germline V lookup: CDR1 LGHNA, CDR2 YNFKEQ.

The sequence was collected from an adult woman with Graves' disease, either hyperthyroidism or ophthalmopathy (not recorded which). The sample comprised peripheral blood or thyroid tissue (not recorded which). The chain carries TRBV4-2 and TRBJ1-6, with TRBD1 as a possible D gene (5 bases). CDR3 residues: CASSQDLARQGASPLHF. The DNA for the CDR3 is TGTGCCAGCAGCCAAGATCTAGCGCGGCAGGGTGCCTCACCCCTCCACTTT.